The 21 T cell receptor beta chains in this list originate from one sample, sequenced in a study of beta chain features in type 1 diabetes. TCRB transcripts that were expressed got sequenced, as all of the isolated RNA had been reverse transcribed. Clones were sequenced by immunoSEQ multiplex PCR, and TCRdb holds only the in-frame ones, with some missing. The table includes 160,000 or so clones, approximately 8.8% detected once. Study-wide points: Among all four CD4+ subsets, Type 1 diabetes patients had TCRB CDR3s that were moderately but significantly shorter.

The antigens of these receptors remain unknown. Specimen: central memory CD4+ T cells from blood. Receptor source: a woman aged 25 to 45 with type 1 diabetes.

This chain uses TRBV5-4 with TRBJ2-4; TRBD1 aligns across 9 bases. The CDR3 spans 17 residues. V lost 4 bases to trimming and J lost 4 bases; unmatched junction nucleotides: 12. CDR1 and CDR2 from the germline V gene are SGHNT and YYREEE (reference sequence). In nucleotides, the CDR3 is TGTGCCAGCAGCAGAACAGGGGGCGCACGTGGGAAAAACATTCAGTACTTC. Its translation is CASSRTGGARGKNIQYF.

V is TRBV5-5 and J is TRBJ2-2; tentative D call: TRBD1 (5 bases). Germline loops: CDR1 SGHKS, CDR2 YYEKEE (reference sequence). The V end was cut by 0 bases, the J end by 2 bases, with 11 bases between. The CDR3 runs 16 residues. Written as DNA, the CDR3 is TGTGCCAGCAGCTTGGCGTTCGACAGTAACACCGGGGAGCTGTTTTTT. Protein: CASSLAFDSNTGELFF.

The chain has TRBV28 and TRBJ2-1; 13 bases align to TRBD2. J lost 6 bases, V lost 8 bases, and 4 bases had no gene match. Per germline, CDR1 MDHEN and CDR2 SYDVKM. There are 14 residues in the CDR3. The CDR3 is CASLTSGRANEQFF. CDR3 nucleotide sequence: TGTGCCAGCCTAACTAGCGGGAGGGCCAATGAGCAGTTCTTC.

This clone was seen a handful of times. The CDR3 is CASSEKGPGEANNEQFF. Written as DNA, the CDR3 is TGTGCCAGCAGTGAAAAGGGGCCGGGGGAGGCCAACAATGAGCAGTTCTTC. The V gene is TRBV2, the J gene TRBJ2-1, with TRBD2 as a possible D gene (6 bases). The CDR3 consists of 17 residues. V gave up 2 bases and J gave up 5 bases, with 19 bases separating them. CDR1 and CDR2 (germline): SNHLY, FYNNEI. The variable domain in full, with the rest retrieved from reference TRBV2 and TRBJ2-1, is EPEVTQTPSHQVTQMGQEVILRCVPISNHLYFYWYRQILGQKVEFLVSFYNNEISEKSEIFDDQFSVERPDGSNFTLKIRSTKLEDSAMYFCASSEKGPGEANNEQFFGPGTRLTVL.

V gene TRBV27 combines with J gene TRBJ1-2; 8 bases match TRBD1. The V gene's germline CDR1 is MNHEY and CDR2 SMNVEV (reference sequence). V gave up 6 bases and J gave up 5 bases; unmatched junction bases: 5. The CDR3 sequence is 13 residues long. The CDR3: CASRKDRDYGYTF. CDR3 sequence (DNA): TGTGCCAGCAGGAAGGACAGGGATTATGGCTACACCTTC.

This chain connects TRBV9 to TRBJ1-2; 7 bases are shared with TRBD1. J lost 6 bases, V lost 3 bases, and 5 bases had no gene match. Looked up from germline, CDR1 is SGDLS and CDR2 is YYNGEE. The CDR3 runs 13 residues. The CDR3 sequence is CASSETGRHGYTF. DNA for the CDR3: TGTGCCAGCAGCGAGACAGGGAGGCATGGCTACACCTTC. Based on the CDR3 plus reference TRBV9 and TRBJ1-2, the full variable domain is DSGVTQTPKHLITATGQRVTLRCSPRSGDLSVYWYQQSLDQGLQFLIQYYNGEERAKGNILERFSAQQFPDLHSELNLSSLELGDSALYFCASSETGRHGYTFGSGTRLTVV.

The chain uses TRBV10-3 and TRBJ2-1, with D possibly being TRBD1 (5 bases). Between the trimmed V and J ends, which lost 3 bases and 6 bases, there was a span of 9 bases. The germline V gene encodes CDR1 ENHRY and CDR2 SYGVKD. CDR3 length: 13 amino acids. The CDR3 DNA sequence: TGTGCCATCAGTGACTCAGGGTTCAATGAGCAGTTCTTC. This gives the protein CAISDSGFNEQFF.

This clone was seen a few times. The J gene is TRBJ1-2, the V gene TRBV10-3; 7 positions agree with TRBD1. Germline CDR1 is ENHRY and CDR2 is SYGVKD. Trimming removed 6 bases from V and 2 bases from J; junction bases left unmatched: 3. The CDR3 spans 13 residues. This chain's CDR3 is CAISVQGNYGYTF. The CDR3 DNA reads as TGTGCCATCAGCGTACAGGGGAACTATGGCTACACCTTC.

CDR3 sequence (DNA): TGTGCCAGCAGTGAATCCCGTGCTCCGGGGCAGTACTTC. It codes for CASSESRAPGQYF. The V call is TRBV6-1, the J call TRBJ2-7; D is uncertain. Germline V gene lookup returns CDR1 MNHNS and CDR2 SASEGT. The V and J ends lost 2 bases and 9 bases respectively, with 14 bases between them. The CDR3 length is 13 residues.

This clone was counted many times. This chain connects TRBV25-1 to TRBJ2-1, with TRBD2 matching 11 bases. Germline-derived CDR1 and CDR2 are MGHDK and SYGVNS. Trimming took 6 bases from V and 3 from J; bases not matched to a gene: 4. The CDR3 runs to 15 residues. The CDR3 loop reads CASRLAGDGYNEQFF. The CDR3 region has the DNA TGTGCCAGCAGACTAGCGGGAGACGGCTACAATGAGCAGTTCTTC.

The sample holds a few counts of this clone. Other DNA sequences from this sample encode an identical CDR3 as well. This rearrangement joins TRBV5-1 to TRBJ1-2, with D unresolved. Trimming shortened V by 0 bases and J by 1 base, and 7 bases separated the two germline ends. Germline V gene data show CDR1 as SGHRS and CDR2 as YFSETQ. The CDR3 length is 14 residues. CDR3: CASSLAGDNYGYTF. The DNA for the CDR3 is TGCGCCAGCAGCTTGGCGGGAGATAACTATGGCTACACCTTC.

This clone was recorded a few times. The chain couples TRBV18 to TRBJ2-1; 7 nucleotides agree with TRBD1. The J segment lost 5 bases and the V segment lost 3 bases, leaving 7 bases of the junction unmatched. Germline CDR1 is KGHSH and CDR2 is LQKENI. This CDR3 spans 15 amino acids. CDR3 DNA: TGTGCCAGCTCACCTTACCAACAGGGGAACAATGAGCAGTTCTTC. Translated: CASSPYQQGNNEQFF.

This clone was observed a handful of times. The rearrangement joins TRBV5-1 to TRBJ2-7; TRBD1 matches 9 bases. The CDR3 is 15 amino acids. Losses at the gene ends were 2 bases for V and 4 bases for J; bases not matched to a gene: 7. Germline V gives CDR1 SGHRS, CDR2 YFSETQ. The CDR3 loop reads CASSFGTGQQYEQYF. The CDR3 coding sequence is TGCGCCAGCAGCTTTGGGACAGGGCAGCAGTACGAGCAGTACTTC.

This clone has a handful of counts. The V gene is TRBV5-1, the J gene TRBJ2-7; unclear D gene. The V and J ends lost 1 base and 6 bases respectively, with 14 bases between them. The CDR3 covers 14 residues. Looked up from germline, CDR1 is SGHRS and CDR2 is YFSETQ. Written as DNA, the CDR3 is TGCGCCAGCAGCTTGCAATCGCAGGCTCGCGAGCAGTACTTC. Amino acids: CASSLQSQAREQYF.

The chain recombines TRBV5-1 with TRBJ2-2, with D possibly TRBD2 on 5 matching bases. The CDR3 has 15 residues. V lost 4 bases, J lost 0 bases, and 10 bases lay in between. Germline CDR1 and CDR2: SGHRS and YFSETQ. The DNA for the CDR3 is TGCGCCAGCAGCCTTAGCGTAACGAACACCGGGGAGCTGTTTTTT. Translating gives CASSLSVTNTGELFF.

This chain uses TRBV11-2 with TRBJ2-2; TRBD1 aligns across 9 bases. Trimming at V came to 4 bases and at J to 2 bases, leaving 2 bases not matched to a gene. CDR1 SGHAT and CDR2 FQNNGV come from the germline V gene. The CDR3 is made up of 15 amino acids. The CDR3 loop is CASSSDRGNTGELFF. In DNA form, the CDR3 reads TGTGCCAGCAGCTCGGACAGGGGTAACACCGGGGAGCTGTTTTTT.

The V gene is TRBV7-2, the J gene TRBJ2-1, with TRBD2 identical over 8 bases. This CDR3 is 16 amino acids long. Trimming took 2 bases from V and 7 from J; bases not matched to a gene: 10. The V gene's germline CDR1 is SGHTA and CDR2 FQGNSA. The DNA of the CDR3 is TGTGCCAGCAGCTTAAACCGGGAGGGCCGTATAAATGAGCAGTTCTTC. This gives the protein CASSLNREGRINEQFF.

This clone was detected only a few times. The V call is TRBV18, the J call TRBJ2-2; D is perhaps TRBD2 (6 bases). Germline V CDR1 and CDR2: KGHSH, LQKENI. The V and J ends lost 2 bases and 2 bases respectively, with 9 bases between them. The CDR3 loop spans 15 amino acids. As DNA, the CDR3 is TGTGCCAGCTCACCATCAGCGGGTAACACCGGGGAGCTGTTTTTT. Translation gives CASSPSAGNTGELFF.

This clone has a handful of counts. The chain employs TRBV4-1 and TRBJ1-2; tentatively, D is TRBD1 (5 bases). Trimming left V 4 bases short and J 3 bases short, with 12 bases between. Germline-derived CDR1 and CDR2 are MGHRA and YSYEKL. CDR3 length: 14 amino acids. CDR3 sequence (DNA): TGCGCCAGCAGCCGCCGACAGCTCGACTATGGCTACACCTTC. It encodes CASSRRQLDYGYTF.

Here the CDR3 DNA reads TGCGCCAGCAGCACCCGTTCGGGAGGTGGGGTTGTCCGGAACACTGAAGCTTTCTTT. As protein: CASSTRSGGGVVRNTEAFF. The chain links TRBV4-1 to TRBJ1-1, with no clear D. Germline assignment: CDR1 MGHRA and CDR2 YSYEKL. This CDR3 contains 19 residues. V was cut by 5 bases and J by 1 base, with 26 bases left in between.

This clone showed up just a few times. This chain joins TRBV30 and TRBJ2-7; D unresolved. Trimming removed 1 base at V and 7 bases at J, with 8 bases between. In germline, CDR1 is GTSNPN, CDR2 SVGIG (reference sequence). This CDR3 comprises 11 residues. The CDR3 here is CAWSGAKEQYF. CDR3 sequence (DNA): TGTGCCTGGAGTGGCGCTAAGGAGCAGTACTTC.